Listed below are T cell receptor beta chains from one sample, sequenced in a study of blood T cell repertoires in COVID-19. The repertoire was sequenced with immunoSEQ multiplex PCR; TCRdb's copy has only in-frame clones and lacks some. The table lists about 140,000 clones, approximately 84% of them singletons. The sequenced material came from PBMCs or T cells enriched from blood (not recorded which). Source of these receptors: a woman between 45 and 65 years old with acute COVID-19. Each CDR3 is given with its conserved first and last residue. D genes are given only for firm matches. Clone size is given for some rows only: seen once, a few or many times, or a class if the clone is expanded.

CDR3 DNA: TGTGCCAGTAGTTTGGGACTAGCGGGAGTTTCCTACAATGAGCAGTTCTTC
CDR3 protein: CASSLGLAGVSYNEQFF
D gene: TRBD2
clone size: .
V gene: TRBV19
J gene: TRBJ2-1

CDR3 DNA: TGTGCCAGCAGAGGACAGGGGGCCACAGATACGCAGTATTTT
CDR3 protein: CASRGQGATDTQYF
D gene: TRBD1
clone size: .
V gene: TRBV6-5
J gene: TRBJ2-3

CDR3 DNA: TGTGCCAGCAGCTTCGGAACAGGGACGGGTGAGCGAGGCTACACCTTC
CDR3 protein: CASSFGTGTGERGYTF
D gene: .
clone size: .
V gene: TRBV5-6
J gene: TRBJ1-2

CDR3 DNA: TGTGCCAGCAGTACCTGGGGCGGGAACACTGAAGCTTTCTTT
CDR3 protein: CASSTWGGNTEAFF
D gene: .
clone size: once
V gene: TRBV11-2
J gene: TRBJ1-1

CDR3 DNA: TGTGCCAGCGATAGGGACAGGGCCGAGCAGTACTTC
CDR3 protein: CASDRDRAEQYF
D gene: TRBD1
clone size: .
V gene: TRBV28
J gene: TRBJ2-7

CDR3 DNA: TGTGCCAGCACCCCGCCACTGACAGGGTTTGGCTACACCTTC
CDR3 protein: CASTPPLTGFGYTF
D gene: TRBD1
clone size: .
V gene: TRBV28
J gene: TRBJ1-2

CDR3 DNA: TGCGCCAGCAGTTATTATAGCGGGAGTGGGACAGATACGCAGTATTTT
CDR3 protein: CASSYYSGSGTDTQYF
D gene: TRBD2
clone size: .
V gene: TRBV10-1
J gene: TRBJ2-3

CDR3 DNA: TGTGCCAGCAGCCCTGGGGCCAAGTCCACCTACGAGCAGTACTTC
CDR3 protein: CASSPGAKSTYEQYF
D gene: .
clone size: .
V gene: TRBV14
J gene: TRBJ2-7

CDR3 DNA: TGTGCCAGTGCGGCAACCTACGAGCAGTACTTC
CDR3 protein: CASAATYEQYF
D gene: .
clone size: .
V gene: TRBV7-9
J gene: TRBJ2-7

CDR3 DNA: TGTGCCAGCAGCCCCTTAGCGTCACCCACAGATACGCAGTATTTT
CDR3 protein: CASSPLASPTDTQYF
D gene: .
clone size: .
V gene: TRBV9
J gene: TRBJ2-3

CDR3 DNA: TGTGGGGGAGGACAGCCCCAGCATTTT
CDR3 protein: CGGGQPQHF
D gene: .
clone size: .
V gene: TRBV7-3
J gene: TRBJ1-5

CDR3 DNA: TGTGCCAGCAGTTGGAGGGAGTTGGAAGAGACCCAGTACTTC
CDR3 protein: CASSWRELEETQYF
D gene: .
clone size: .
V gene: TRBV6-5
J gene: TRBJ2-5

CDR3 DNA: TGCGCCAGCAGCCGCGGGACAGGGAGTAACTATGGCTACACCTTC
CDR3 protein: CASSRGTGSNYGYTF
D gene: TRBD1
clone size: .
V gene: TRBV4-1
J gene: TRBJ1-2

CDR3 DNA: TGTGCCAGCAGTTTTAGCGATCGGGGTCAGCCCCAGCATTTT
CDR3 protein: CASSFSDRGQPQHF
D gene: .
clone size: .
V gene: TRBV27
J gene: TRBJ1-5

CDR3 DNA: TGCAGCGCCACTCGACAGGACAACACTGAAGCTTTCTTT
CDR3 protein: CSATRQDNTEAFF
D gene: .
clone size: .
V gene: TRBV29-1
J gene: TRBJ1-1

CDR3 DNA: TGTGCCAGCAGTGCTACAGGGAGGGGGCAAGAGACCCAGTACTTC
CDR3 protein: CASSATGRGQETQYF
D gene: .
clone size: .
V gene: TRBV28
J gene: TRBJ2-5

CDR3 DNA: TGCACCAGCAGCTCGGACTGCGAGAACACCGGGGAGCTGTTTTTT
CDR3 protein: CTSSSDCENTGELFF
D gene: .
clone size: .
V gene: TRBV1
J gene: TRBJ2-2

CDR3 DNA: TGCGCCAGCAGCAGGGTACCAGGAGGAGGGCAAGAGACCCAGTACTTC
CDR3 protein: CASSRVPGGGQETQYF
D gene: .
clone size: .
V gene: TRBV5-1
J gene: TRBJ2-5

CDR3 DNA: TGTGCCAGCAGCTTAGTTCAGGACGCGGGCGAGCAGTACTTC
CDR3 protein: CASSLVQDAGEQYF
D gene: .
clone size: .
V gene: TRBV7-2
J gene: TRBJ2-7

CDR3 DNA: TGCGCCAGCAGCCGGATGACAGGGACTAACACCGGGGAGCTGTTTTTT
CDR3 protein: CASSRMTGTNTGELFF
D gene: .
clone size: .
V gene: TRBV5-1
J gene: TRBJ2-2

CDR3 DNA: TGTGCCAGCAGTTCCTCTAGCGGGAGGGTCGCAGATACGCAGTATTTT
CDR3 protein: CASSSSSGRVADTQYF
D gene: TRBD2
clone size: .
V gene: TRBV28
J gene: TRBJ2-3

CDR3 DNA: TGTGCCAGAAGCCCCTACGGAGCAAACCAGAGCACAGATACGCAGTATTTT
CDR3 protein: CARSPYGANQSTDTQYF
D gene: .
clone size: .
V gene: TRBV5-3
J gene: TRBJ2-3

CDR3 DNA: TGCGCCAGCAGCTTGGGAGCCTCAGATACGCAGTATTTT
CDR3 protein: CASSLGASDTQYF
D gene: .
clone size: once
V gene: TRBV5-1
J gene: TRBJ2-3

CDR3 DNA: TGTGCCAGCAGCGTAGGACATAGCGACACCTACGAGCAGTACTTC
CDR3 protein: CASSVGHSDTYEQYF
D gene: .
clone size: few
V gene: TRBV9
J gene: TRBJ2-7

CDR3 DNA: TGTGCCAGCAGCTTCGACAGCTCCTATGGCTACACCTTC
CDR3 protein: CASSFDSSYGYTF
D gene: .
clone size: .
V gene: TRBV7-9
J gene: TRBJ1-2

CDR3 DNA: TGTGCCAGTAGTCAGGACAGCTACGAGCAGTACTTC
CDR3 protein: CASSQDSYEQYF
D gene: .
clone size: .
V gene: TRBV19
J gene: TRBJ2-7

CDR3 DNA: TGCGCCAGCAGTCTTCCGGGACACCTCTACGAGCAGTACTTC
CDR3 protein: CASSLPGHLYEQYF
D gene: .
clone size: once
V gene: TRBV4-1
J gene: TRBJ2-7

CDR3 DNA: TGTGCCAGTAGTATTTCGAGTGACGGGACAGGTCGGTACGAGCAGTACTTC
CDR3 protein: CASSISSDGTGRYEQYF
D gene: TRBD1
clone size: .
V gene: TRBV19
J gene: TRBJ2-7

CDR3 DNA: TGTGCCAGCAGCTCACAGGGTGGGATGAACACTGAAGCTTTCTTT
CDR3 protein: CASSSQGGMNTEAFF
D gene: .
clone size: .
V gene: TRBV7-2
J gene: TRBJ1-1

CDR3 DNA: TGTGCCAGCAGTTTATCTGGCTGGACTAGGAGGGGGGAGACCCAGTACTTC
CDR3 protein: CASSLSGWTRRGETQYF
D gene: .
clone size: .
V gene: TRBV27
J gene: TRBJ2-5

CDR3 DNA: TGTGCCAGCAGTTACCGTTTGGAGGGTTACGAGCAGTACTTC
CDR3 protein: CASSYRLEGYEQYF
D gene: .
clone size: .
V gene: TRBV6-2/TRBV6-3
J gene: TRBJ2-7

CDR3 DNA: TGCAGCGTTGAACGTGGCTACACCTTC
CDR3 protein: CSVERGYTF
D gene: .
clone size: .
V gene: TRBV29-1
J gene: TRBJ1-2

CDR3 DNA: TGTGCCATCAGTGACTTCCTGACAGGGCATACGAACAATTCACCCCTCCACTTT
CDR3 protein: CAISDFLTGHTNNSPLHF
D gene: TRBD1
clone size: few
V gene: TRBV10-3
J gene: TRBJ1-6

CDR3 DNA: TGTGCCAGCAGCCCCCCGGGACTGGCCACAGATACGCAGTATTTT
CDR3 protein: CASSPPGLATDTQYF
D gene: .
clone size: .
V gene: TRBV7-9
J gene: TRBJ2-3

CDR3 DNA: TGTGCCAGCAGCCAAGGCACCTCGAGTAACGGTAGAGAGACCCAGTACTTC
CDR3 protein: CASSQGTSSNGRETQYF
D gene: .
clone size: once
V gene: TRBV4-2
J gene: TRBJ2-5

CDR3 DNA: TGCGCCAGCAGCTTGGCCGGGGATACGACAACTAATGAAAAACTGTTTTTT
CDR3 protein: CASSLAGDTTTNEKLFF
D gene: .
clone size: .
V gene: TRBV5-1
J gene: TRBJ1-4

CDR3 DNA: TGTGCCAGCAGCTTAGGGGGGCGCACTGAAGCTTTCTTT
CDR3 protein: CASSLGGRTEAFF
D gene: .
clone size: .
V gene: TRBV7-9
J gene: TRBJ1-1

CDR3 DNA: TGTGCCAGCAGCCCCCCGACAGGAGACGAGCAGTACTTC
CDR3 protein: CASSPPTGDEQYF
D gene: .
clone size: .
V gene: TRBV7-9
J gene: TRBJ2-7

CDR3 DNA: TGCAGTGCTAGTAAAGCGGGAAGGTACGAGCAGTACTTC
CDR3 protein: CSASKAGRYEQYF
D gene: TRBD2
clone size: .
V gene: TRBV20-1
J gene: TRBJ2-7

CDR3 DNA: TGTGCCAGCAGTTACCAGGACAGGGAGGGAGAGACCCAGTACTTC
CDR3 protein: CASSYQDREGETQYF
D gene: .
clone size: .
V gene: TRBV6-6
J gene: TRBJ2-5

CDR3 DNA: TGCGCCAGCAGCCAAACCGGACTAGCACCCTCCTACGAGCAGTACTTC
CDR3 protein: CASSQTGLAPSYEQYF
D gene: TRBD2
clone size: .
V gene: TRBV5-1
J gene: TRBJ2-7

CDR3 DNA: TGTGCTAGTGGTCCCTCACAGGGATTAAACACTGAAGCTTTCTTT
CDR3 protein: CASGPSQGLNTEAFF
D gene: .
clone size: .
V gene: TRBV12-5
J gene: TRBJ1-1

CDR3 DNA: TGTGCCACCAGGGGGCGGGGGAACTTGGCCTACGAGCAGTACTTC
CDR3 protein: CATRGRGNLAYEQYF
D gene: .
clone size: once
V gene: TRBV27
J gene: TRBJ2-7

CDR3 DNA: TGTGCCAGCAGCCCGTCATATTCGAGGTCTAGCTACAATGAGCAGTTCTTC
CDR3 protein: CASSPSYSRSSYNEQFF
D gene: .
clone size: .
V gene: TRBV11-3
J gene: TRBJ2-1

CDR3 DNA: TGCAGCGTTAGCCGCGTTTACGAGTTCTTC
CDR3 protein: CSVSRVYEFF
D gene: .
clone size: once
V gene: TRBV29-1
J gene: TRBJ2-1

CDR3 DNA: TGTGCCAGCAGTCTACTTCCAGGGGAAGCTTTCTTT
CDR3 protein: CASSLLPGEAFF
D gene: .
clone size: .
V gene: TRBV27
J gene: TRBJ1-1

CDR3 DNA: TGTGCCAGCAGCTTAGATCATGGGAGTGGGACTGAAGCTTTCTTT
CDR3 protein: CASSLDHGSGTEAFF
D gene: .
clone size: .
V gene: TRBV11-3
J gene: TRBJ1-1

CDR3 DNA: TGTGCCAGCCCAGGGGCAATGAACACCGGGGAGCTGTTTTTT
CDR3 protein: CASPGAMNTGELFF
D gene: .
clone size: once
V gene: TRBV19
J gene: TRBJ2-2

CDR3 DNA: TGTGCCAGCTCACCGATATCCAGGGAAGGCTACACCTTC
CDR3 protein: CASSPISREGYTF
D gene: .
clone size: .
V gene: TRBV18
J gene: TRBJ1-2

CDR3 DNA: TGTGCCAGCAAAACGACAGGCCTTGGGGGCTACACCTTC
CDR3 protein: CASKTTGLGGYTF
D gene: .
clone size: .
V gene: TRBV27
J gene: TRBJ1-2

CDR3 DNA: TGTGCCACCAGTGATCCGACTAGCGGGGGCGCACCGGGCACCGGGGAGCTGTTTTTT
CDR3 protein: CATSDPTSGGAPGTGELFF
D gene: TRBD2
clone size: .
V gene: TRBV24-1
J gene: TRBJ2-2

CDR3 DNA: TGTGCCAGCAGCTCAGTGGGAGGGCAGGGCTACACCTTC
CDR3 protein: CASSSVGGQGYTF
D gene: .
clone size: .
V gene: TRBV7-9
J gene: TRBJ1-2

CDR3 DNA: TGTGCCAGCAGCCACGGGACTAGCGGGAGCACAGATACGCAGTATTTT
CDR3 protein: CASSHGTSGSTDTQYF
D gene: TRBD2
clone size: .
V gene: TRBV5-4
J gene: TRBJ2-3

CDR3 DNA: TGTGCCAGCAGTTTAGCGACAGTGAACACTGAAGCTTTCTTT
CDR3 protein: CASSLATVNTEAFF
D gene: .
clone size: .
V gene: TRBV28
J gene: TRBJ1-1